This TCR beta chain was sequenced during a study of CD8 T cells in Susac syndrome. Whole-study context: Patients with Susac syndrome who were sequenced included six with active disease and 8 or 9 in remission.

RNA, at about 0.45 to 1 ug, was reverse transcribed with random hexamers. Amplification of TCR beta CDR3 was carried out by immunoSEQ multiplex PCR, which covered 54 Vbeta and 13 Jbeta segments. MiXCR, applied by TCRdb to the immunoSEQ multiplex PCR reads, yields one record per CDR3 protein. The sample carries about 82,000 distinct CDR3 sequences, 95% to 97% recorded once. The CDR3 sequence is 15 residues long. Germline loops: CDR1 DFQATT, CDR2 SNEGSKA (reference sequence). V was clipped by 3 bases and J by 2 bases; unmatched bases: 5. This clonotype was detected once. Sequencing of TCR beta, carried out with a high-throughput approach, was applied to CD8+ and CD4+ T cells from the blood. CD8+ and CD4+ T cells were negatively isolated; TEMRA cells were FACS-enriched.

The TCR comes from a human donor with Susac syndrome. The chain joins TRBV20-1 to TRBJ2-1, with 9 bases fitting TRBD2. Sequencing input: CD8+ T cells from PBMCs. In DNA, the CDR3 is TGCAGTGCTAGTGCGACTAGCGGTGCCTACAATGAGCAGTTCTTC. It encodes CSASATSGAYNEQFF.